This T cell receptor beta chain comes out of a study of OX40 agonist ivuxolimab in advanced cancers. Study information: The study enrolled dose-escalation patients with hepatocellular carcinoma, melanoma, renal cell or head and neck cancer.

About this clone: Its cognate antigen is unknown.

Germline V gene lookup returns CDR1 MGHDK and CDR2 SYGVNS. This CDR3 contains 15 residues. V shed 6 bases and J shed 10 bases, with 19 bases lying between them. Study results and limitations: Part of the nonresponder group also had normalized T-cell clonal expansion that was low.

Libraries were prepared by immunoSEQ multiplex PCR; TCRdb keeps only in-frame clonotypes and omits some of them. The sample contains 100,000 or so clones, around nine tenths of which appear only once. The sequence was obtained from an adult with an advanced solid tumor such as melanoma, head and neck, liver or kidney cancer. This sample comprised CD4+ or CD8+ T cells sorted from blood, obtained in a trial of the OX40 agonist ivuxolimab. V usage is TRBV25-1 and J usage is TRBJ1-6; D is uncertain. The DNA of the CDR3 is TGTGCCAGCAGGGCCACCGGACCGTTTCGATCACCCCTCCACTTT. This encodes CASRATGPFRSPLHF.